This note documents a single T cell receptor (beta chain) sequence. This sample was taken from a study of blood T cell repertoires in COVID-19. Only in-frame clones appear in the TCRdb table, and some are missing; sequencing was by immunoSEQ multiplex PCR. Of 300,000 to 400,000 clones listed, roughly 90% are singletons. This CDR3 is 10 amino acids long. Per the germline V gene, CDR1 is MDHEN and CDR2 is SYDVKM. V was clipped by 7 bases and J by 9 bases, with 10 bases between them. This receptor was identified in a woman aged 25 to 39 with COVID-19, enrolled during active disease. Sequencing input: peripheral blood. This rearrangement joins TRBV28 to TRBJ2-7; D is possibly TRBD1 (5 bases). The CDR3 DNA reads as TGTGCCAGCAACCAGGGTGGGCAGTACTTC. Translation: CASNQGGQYF.